The rows below give T cell receptor beta chains drawn from one sample of a study of T cell responses to AZD1222 COVID-19 vaccine. TCRdb's copy holds only in-frame clones and misses some; the assay was immunoSEQ multiplex PCR. The sample contains about 72,000 clones, more than 75% of which appear only once. The material was peripheral blood, obtained on day 0 of AZD1222 vaccination. The receptors were gathered from an adult in good health. Both conserved end residues are part of each CDR3. The D gene is left open where the match is weak. Part of the rows lack a size; the others show once, few, many or a class for expanded clones.

abundance: -; d_gene: -; v_gene: TRBV13; j_gene: TRBJ2-1; CDR3aa: CASSLGPNNEQFF; CDR3nt: TGTGCCAGCAGCTTAGGACCGAACAATGAGCAGTTCTTC
abundance: -; d_gene: -; v_gene: TRBV28; j_gene: TRBJ1-4; CDR3aa: CASSPSPGTQRPFF; CDR3nt: TGTGCCAGCAGTCCTAGTCCCGGGACCCAAAGGCCGTTTTTT
abundance: -; d_gene: TRBD1; v_gene: TRBV19; j_gene: TRBJ2-1; CDR3aa: CASNRQGVEQFF; CDR3nt: TGTGCCAGTAACCGACAGGGGGTTGAGCAGTTCTTC
abundance: -; d_gene: -; v_gene: TRBV7-9; j_gene: TRBJ2-5; CDR3aa: CASSLLSYQETQYF; CDR3nt: TGTGCCAGCAGCTTACTTTCTTATCAAGAGACCCAGTACTTC
abundance: -; d_gene: -; v_gene: TRBV2; j_gene: TRBJ1-2; CDR3aa: CASKISQGYTF; CDR3nt: TGTGCCAGCAAGATCTCCCAGGGCTACACCTTC
abundance: -; d_gene: -; v_gene: TRBV2; j_gene: TRBJ2-7; CDR3aa: CASSDITKTEQYF; CDR3nt: TGTGCCAGCAGTGACATCACCAAAACAGAGCAGTACTTC
abundance: -; d_gene: -; v_gene: TRBV2; j_gene: TRBJ1-2; CDR3aa: CASRPQGDVYGYTF; CDR3nt: TGTGCCAGCAGGCCCCAAGGGGACGTCTATGGCTACACCTTC
abundance: -; d_gene: -; v_gene: TRBV28; j_gene: TRBJ1-3; CDR3aa: CASTTGSRGNTIYF; CDR3nt: TGTGCCAGCACCACAGGGTCGAGAGGAAACACCATATATTTT
abundance: -; d_gene: -; v_gene: TRBV11-2; j_gene: TRBJ2-7; CDR3aa: CASSSHLYEQYF; CDR3nt: TGTGCCAGCAGCTCCCACCTCTACGAGCAGTACTTC
abundance: -; d_gene: -; v_gene: TRBV6-2/TRBV6-3; j_gene: TRBJ1-5; CDR3aa: CASSQNSNQPQHF; CDR3nt: TGTGCCAGCAGTCAAAATAGCAATCAGCCCCAGCATTTT
abundance: -; d_gene: TRBD1; v_gene: TRBV5-1; j_gene: TRBJ2-1; CDR3aa: CASSFSSGQFYNEQFF; CDR3nt: TGCGCCAGCAGCTTCTCTTCGGGACAGTTTTACAATGAGCAGTTCTTC
abundance: -; d_gene: -; v_gene: TRBV7-9; j_gene: TRBJ1-2; CDR3aa: CASSLPPNYGYTF; CDR3nt: TGTGCCAGCAGCTTACCACCTAACTATGGCTACACCTTC
abundance: -; d_gene: TRBD1; v_gene: TRBV5-5; j_gene: TRBJ1-1; CDR3aa: CASTQGQVNTEAFF; CDR3nt: TGTGCCAGCACCCAGGGACAGGTGAACACTGAAGCTTTCTTT
abundance: -; d_gene: -; v_gene: TRBV19; j_gene: TRBJ1-2; CDR3aa: CASSIEQDLYGYTF; CDR3nt: TGTGCCAGTAGTATCGAACAGGATCTCTATGGCTACACCTTC
abundance: -; d_gene: -; v_gene: TRBV18; j_gene: TRBJ1-4; CDR3aa: CASSGLYGDGEKLFF; CDR3nt: TGTGCCAGCTCAGGCCTCTACGGGGATGGGGAAAAACTGTTTTTT
abundance: -; d_gene: -; v_gene: TRBV18; j_gene: TRBJ2-7; CDR3aa: CASSPGDWRASYEQYF; CDR3nt: TGTGCCAGCTCACCGGGGGACTGGAGAGCTTCCTACGAGCAGTACTTC
abundance: -; d_gene: TRBD1; v_gene: TRBV14; j_gene: TRBJ2-2; CDR3aa: CASSRRDRTLTGELFF; CDR3nt: TGTGCCAGCAGCCGCCGGGACAGAACCCTCACCGGGGAGCTGTTTTTT
abundance: -; d_gene: TRBD1; v_gene: TRBV5-1; j_gene: TRBJ1-1; CDR3aa: CASSLGQGMTEAFF; CDR3nt: TGCGCCAGCAGCTTGGGACAGGGGATGACTGAAGCTTTCTTT
abundance: -; d_gene: -; v_gene: TRBV7-2; j_gene: TRBJ1-5; CDR3aa: CASSSGRADNQPQHF; CDR3nt: TGTGCCAGCAGCTCAGGAAGGGCAGACAATCAGCCCCAGCATTTT
abundance: -; d_gene: -; v_gene: TRBV5-1; j_gene: TRBJ1-2; CDR3aa: CASSLDRFGYTF; CDR3nt: TGCGCCAGCAGCTTAGACAGGTTTGGCTACACCTTC
abundance: -; d_gene: -; v_gene: TRBV5-4; j_gene: TRBJ1-1; CDR3aa: CASRFEGGRNTEAFF; CDR3nt: TGTGCCAGCAGATTCGAGGGGGGGCGAAACACTGAAGCTTTCTTT
abundance: -; d_gene: -; v_gene: TRBV7-3; j_gene: TRBJ1-6; CDR3aa: CASSSTGLKDSPLHF; CDR3nt: TGTGCCAGCAGCTCAACAGGGCTTAAAGACTCACCCCTCCACTTT
abundance: -; d_gene: -; v_gene: TRBV6-5; j_gene: TRBJ1-1; CDR3aa: CASSYEENTEAFF; CDR3nt: TGTGCCAGCAGTTACGAAGAGAACACTGAAGCTTTCTTT
abundance: -; d_gene: -; v_gene: TRBV7-2; j_gene: TRBJ1-1; CDR3aa: CASSTWAREVAFF; CDR3nt: TGTGCCAGCAGCACCTGGGCCAGGGAGGTCGCTTTCTTT
abundance: -; d_gene: TRBD1; v_gene: TRBV6-6; j_gene: TRBJ1-5; CDR3aa: CASTPGQEDQPQHF; CDR3nt: TGTGCCAGCACCCCGGGACAGGAAGATCAGCCCCAGCATTTT
abundance: -; d_gene: -; v_gene: TRBV10-2; j_gene: TRBJ1-1; CDR3aa: CASKADAEAFF; CDR3nt: TGCGCCAGCAAGGCTGACGCTGAAGCTTTCTTT
abundance: -; d_gene: -; v_gene: TRBV9; j_gene: TRBJ1-4; CDR3aa: CASSVQGVDEKLFF; CDR3nt: TGTGCCAGCAGCGTGCAGGGTGTAGACGAAAAACTGTTTTTT
abundance: -; d_gene: TRBD2; v_gene: TRBV9; j_gene: TRBJ2-2; CDR3aa: CASRAGGYTGELFF; CDR3nt: TGTGCCAGCAGGGCGGGGGGATACACCGGGGAGCTGTTTTTT
abundance: -; d_gene: TRBD1; v_gene: TRBV28; j_gene: TRBJ1-4; CDR3aa: CASSPLGVRGPILDEKLFF; CDR3nt: TGTGCCAGCAGTCCCCTGGGGGTTAGGGGGCCGATTTTGGACGAAAAACTGTTTTTT
abundance: -; d_gene: TRBD1; v_gene: TRBV28; j_gene: TRBJ1-4; CDR3aa: CASSKQGVREKLFF; CDR3nt: TGTGCCAGCAGTAAACAGGGGGTTCGAGAAAAACTGTTTTTT
abundance: -; d_gene: -; v_gene: TRBV14; j_gene: TRBJ2-1; CDR3aa: CASSHLRSYNEQFF; CDR3nt: TGTGCCAGCAGCCATCTTAGATCCTACAATGAGCAGTTCTTC
abundance: -; d_gene: -; v_gene: TRBV4-2; j_gene: TRBJ1-2; CDR3aa: CASSQDWGRDSNYGYTF; CDR3nt: TGTGCCAGCAGCCAAGATTGGGGCCGGGATTCTAACTATGGCTACACCTTC
abundance: once; d_gene: -; v_gene: TRBV7-3; j_gene: TRBJ1-3; CDR3aa: CASSLMAGNTIYF; CDR3nt: TGTGCCAGCAGCTTAATGGCGGGAAACACCATATATTTT
abundance: -; d_gene: -; v_gene: TRBV7-8; j_gene: TRBJ2-5; CDR3aa: CASSLLVRGPEETQYF; CDR3nt: TGTGCCAGCAGCTTATTAGTGCGGGGGCCGGAAGAGACCCAGTACTTC
abundance: -; d_gene: -; v_gene: TRBV29-1; j_gene: TRBJ1-2; CDR3aa: CSVDDRSYGYTF; CDR3nt: TGCAGCGTGGATGACAGATCCTATGGCTACACCTTC
abundance: few; d_gene: TRBD1; v_gene: TRBV3-1/TRBV3-2; j_gene: TRBJ2-2; CDR3aa: CASSQTGGNTGELFF; CDR3nt: TGTGCCAGCAGCCAGACAGGGGGTAACACCGGGGAGCTGTTTTTT
abundance: -; d_gene: -; v_gene: TRBV9; j_gene: TRBJ1-1; CDR3aa: CASSVRGTDTEAFF; CDR3nt: TGTGCCAGCAGCGTGCGGGGAACGGACACTGAAGCTTTCTTT
abundance: -; d_gene: -; v_gene: TRBV7-9; j_gene: TRBJ2-6; CDR3aa: CASSLKSWVLGANVLTF; CDR3nt: TGTGCCAGCAGCTTAAAAAGTTGGGTCTTGGGGGCCAACGTCCTGACTTTC
abundance: -; d_gene: -; v_gene: TRBV7-2; j_gene: TRBJ1-2; CDR3aa: CASSFQTAGGGYTF; CDR3nt: TGTGCCAGCAGCTTCCAAACAGCTGGGGGGGGCTACACCTTC
abundance: -; d_gene: TRBD2; v_gene: TRBV24-1; j_gene: TRBJ2-1; CDR3aa: CATSDLRAGGLGEQFF; CDR3nt: TGTGCCACCAGTGATTTGAGGGCGGGGGGGCTAGGTGAGCAGTTCTTC
abundance: once; d_gene: TRBD1; v_gene: TRBV6-5; j_gene: TRBJ1-2; CDR3aa: CASSPNRGQDGYTF; CDR3nt: TGTGCCAGCAGTCCCAACAGGGGGCAAGATGGCTACACCTTC
abundance: -; d_gene: -; v_gene: TRBV29-1; j_gene: TRBJ1-3; CDR3aa: CSVLAGNTIYF; CDR3nt: TGCAGCGTTTTAGCTGGAAACACCATATATTTT
abundance: -; d_gene: TRBD1; v_gene: TRBV14; j_gene: TRBJ1-2; CDR3aa: CASSRISDRGSDGYTF; CDR3nt: TGTGCCAGCAGCCGAATAAGCGACAGGGGGTCTGATGGCTACACCTTC
abundance: -; d_gene: -; v_gene: TRBV7-3; j_gene: TRBJ2-2; CDR3aa: CASSLNGGANTGELFF; CDR3nt: TGTGCCAGCAGCTTAAATGGCGGGGCTAACACCGGGGAGCTGTTTTTT